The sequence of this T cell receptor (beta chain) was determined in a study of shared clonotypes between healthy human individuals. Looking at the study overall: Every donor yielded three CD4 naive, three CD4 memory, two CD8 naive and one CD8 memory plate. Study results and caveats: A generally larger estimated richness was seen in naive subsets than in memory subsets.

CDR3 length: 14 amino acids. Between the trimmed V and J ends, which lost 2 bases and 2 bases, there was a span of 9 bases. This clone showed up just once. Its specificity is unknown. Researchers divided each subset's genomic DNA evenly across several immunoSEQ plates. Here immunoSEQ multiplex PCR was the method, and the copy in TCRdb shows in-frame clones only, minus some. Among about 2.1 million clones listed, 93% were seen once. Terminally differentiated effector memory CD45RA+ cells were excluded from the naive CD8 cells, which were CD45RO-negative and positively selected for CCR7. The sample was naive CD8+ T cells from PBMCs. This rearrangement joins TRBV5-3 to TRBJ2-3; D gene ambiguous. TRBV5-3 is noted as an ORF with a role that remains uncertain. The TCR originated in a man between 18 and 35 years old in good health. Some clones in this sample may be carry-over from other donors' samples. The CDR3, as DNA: TGTGCCAGAAGCTTTCTGGAGTTCACAGATACGCAGTATTTT. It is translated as CARSFLEFTDTQYF.